This T cell receptor (beta chain) was sequenced in a study of T cell changes during pregnancy in multiple sclerosis. V shed 0 bases and J shed 5 bases, with 14 bases lying between them. Germline V lookup: CDR1 MNHEY, CDR2 SMNVEV (reference sequence). This CDR3 is 16 amino acids long. The method was immunoSEQ multiplex PCR; TCRdb's version includes in-frame clones alone and lacks a portion of them. The sample holds some 24,000 clones; 90% are singletons and the top ten take just under 9.5%. The sequences come from CD8+ T cells from peripheral blood mononuclear cells, collected in the third trimester of pregnancy. The chain uses TRBV27 and TRBJ2-1, with D perhaps matching TRBD2 (6 bases). This receptor was taken from a female donor in good health, enrolled as a control in a pregnancy study. CDR3 nucleotide sequence: TGTGCCAGCAGTTTATCGGCGGGGACCCAACACAATGAGCAGTTCTTC. Its translation: CASSLSAGTQHNEQFF.